The present entry profiles one T cell receptor (beta chain) with its context. Its cognate antigen is unknown. V was clipped by 6 bases and J by 0 bases, with 16 bases between them. Germline-derived CDR1 and CDR2 are MNHNY and SVGAGI (reference sequence). This CDR3 spans 16 amino acids. This sample was included in a study of cytomegalovirus exposure and HLA in healthy donors. Study results and caveats: Sequencing depth roughly uniform across donors was assumed in presence/absence analyses. Later on, an analysis showed TCR association rates differing by HLA locus, with DRB1 the most and HLA-C the fewest.

The PCR used 60 Vbeta and 13 Jbeta primers. TCRdb's table, derived via immunoSEQ multiplex PCR, lists solely in-frame clones and lacks some. Counted here are 250,000 to 350,000 clones, roughly 70% occurring once; the ten biggest clones make up over 2%. Specimen: PBMCs. The sequence derives from a female donor in good health and CMV-seronegative. J is TRBJ2-3 and V is TRBV6-6, with a tentative D call TRBD1 (6 bases). The CDR3 loop is CASREGRTDSTDTQYF. The DNA for the CDR3 is TGTGCCAGCAGAGAGGGGCGGACAGACAGCACAGATACGCAGTATTTT.